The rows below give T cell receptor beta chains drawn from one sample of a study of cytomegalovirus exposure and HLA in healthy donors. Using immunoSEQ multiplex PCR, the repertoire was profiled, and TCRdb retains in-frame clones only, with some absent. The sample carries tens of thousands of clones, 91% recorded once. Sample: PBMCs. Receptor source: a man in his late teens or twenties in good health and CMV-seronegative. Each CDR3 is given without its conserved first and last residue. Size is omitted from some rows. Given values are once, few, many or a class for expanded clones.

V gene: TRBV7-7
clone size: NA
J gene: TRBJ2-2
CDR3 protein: ASSWDIKAGELF

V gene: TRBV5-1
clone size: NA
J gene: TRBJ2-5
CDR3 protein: ASSGIPSLSETQY

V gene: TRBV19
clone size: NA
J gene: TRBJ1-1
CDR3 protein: ASSIPDLNTEAF

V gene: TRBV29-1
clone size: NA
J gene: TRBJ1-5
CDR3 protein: SARTGGMGQPQH

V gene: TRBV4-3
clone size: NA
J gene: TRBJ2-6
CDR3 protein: ASSQVTSGSGANVLT

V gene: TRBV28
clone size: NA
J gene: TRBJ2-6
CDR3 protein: ASSPGQFSGANVLT

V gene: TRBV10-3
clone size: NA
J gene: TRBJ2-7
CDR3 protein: AISDRDSSSYEQY

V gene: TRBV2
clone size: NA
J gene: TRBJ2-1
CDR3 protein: ASFDRIYNEQF

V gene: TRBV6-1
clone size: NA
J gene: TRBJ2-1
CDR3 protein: ASIHSSGSHNEQF

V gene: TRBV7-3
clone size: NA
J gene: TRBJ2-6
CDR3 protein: ASSEQGPGANVLT

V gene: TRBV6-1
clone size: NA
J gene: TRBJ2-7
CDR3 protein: ASSESGVGYEQY

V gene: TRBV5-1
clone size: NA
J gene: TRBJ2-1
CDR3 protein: ASSSGTPAYNEQF

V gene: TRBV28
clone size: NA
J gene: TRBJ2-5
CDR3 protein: ASSRGRQETQY

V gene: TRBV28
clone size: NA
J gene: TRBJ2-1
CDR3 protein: AVKSRSSYNEQF

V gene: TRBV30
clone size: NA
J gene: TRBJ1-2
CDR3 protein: AWRGDTYGYT

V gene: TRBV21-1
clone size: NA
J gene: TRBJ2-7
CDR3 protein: ASSSRGTGDYEQY

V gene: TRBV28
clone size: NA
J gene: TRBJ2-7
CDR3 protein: ASRPSGNSYEQY

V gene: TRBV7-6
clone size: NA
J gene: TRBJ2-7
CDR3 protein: ASGVGGDEQY

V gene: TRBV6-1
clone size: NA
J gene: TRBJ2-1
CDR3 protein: ASIRDTSGGEQF

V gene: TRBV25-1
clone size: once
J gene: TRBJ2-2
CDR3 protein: ASSQSGGMFGELF

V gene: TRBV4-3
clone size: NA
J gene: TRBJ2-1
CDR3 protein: ASSQEEVRPRTSGRF

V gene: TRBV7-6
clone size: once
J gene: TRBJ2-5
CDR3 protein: ASSAGGWRETQY

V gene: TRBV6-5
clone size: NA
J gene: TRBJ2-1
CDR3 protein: ASSLRLAGVPNEQF

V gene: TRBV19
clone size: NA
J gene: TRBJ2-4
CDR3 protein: ASRPRQGSLGKNIQY

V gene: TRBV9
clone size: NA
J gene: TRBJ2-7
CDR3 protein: ASSGEGAYEQY

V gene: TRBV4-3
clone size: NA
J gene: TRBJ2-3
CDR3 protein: ASSQDPLGTSGTDTQY

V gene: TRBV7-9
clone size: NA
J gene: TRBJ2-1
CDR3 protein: ASSPGAGSREQF

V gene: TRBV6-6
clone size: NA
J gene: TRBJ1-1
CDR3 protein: ASSYSDRGSTEAF

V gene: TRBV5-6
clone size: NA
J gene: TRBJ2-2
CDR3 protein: AGNVAGDVGELF

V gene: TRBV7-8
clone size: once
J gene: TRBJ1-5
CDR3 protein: ASSLDSPNQPQH

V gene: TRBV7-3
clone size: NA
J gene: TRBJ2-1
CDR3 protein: ASSLNPAGGEQF

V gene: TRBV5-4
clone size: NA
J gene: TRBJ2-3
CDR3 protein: ASSLRQGTDTQY

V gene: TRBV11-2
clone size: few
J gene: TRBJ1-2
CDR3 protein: ASSLRGLGYT

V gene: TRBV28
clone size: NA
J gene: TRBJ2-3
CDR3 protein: ASSLWGLGGSTQY

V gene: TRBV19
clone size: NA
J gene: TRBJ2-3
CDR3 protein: ASRQISGDTQY

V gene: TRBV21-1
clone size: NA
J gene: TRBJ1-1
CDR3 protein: ASRRYYLGGARDTEAF

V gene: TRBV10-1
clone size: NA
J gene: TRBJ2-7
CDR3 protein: ATGENAGPYEQY

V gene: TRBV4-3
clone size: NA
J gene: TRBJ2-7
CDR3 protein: ASSLRTGGSEQY

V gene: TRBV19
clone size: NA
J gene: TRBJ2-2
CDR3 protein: ASKSGGQGTGELF

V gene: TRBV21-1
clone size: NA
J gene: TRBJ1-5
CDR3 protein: ASLTRVGSQH

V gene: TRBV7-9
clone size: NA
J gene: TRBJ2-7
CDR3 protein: ASSSGGPDSYEQY

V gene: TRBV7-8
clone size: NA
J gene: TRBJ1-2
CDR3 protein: ASSLTGGDYGYT

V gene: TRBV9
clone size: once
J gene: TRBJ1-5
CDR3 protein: ASSSTGAGQPQH